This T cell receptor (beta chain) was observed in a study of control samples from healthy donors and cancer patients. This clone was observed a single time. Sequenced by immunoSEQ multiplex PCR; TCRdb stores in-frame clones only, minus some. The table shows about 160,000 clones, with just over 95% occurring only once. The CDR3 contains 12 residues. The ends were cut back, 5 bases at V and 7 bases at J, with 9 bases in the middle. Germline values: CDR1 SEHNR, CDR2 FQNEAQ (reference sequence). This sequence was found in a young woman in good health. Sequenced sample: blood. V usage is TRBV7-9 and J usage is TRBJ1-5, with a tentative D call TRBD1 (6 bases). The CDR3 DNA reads TGTGCCAGCAGCCCTACAGGGCAGCCCCAGCATTTT. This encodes CASSPTGQPQHF.